The 14 T cell receptor beta chains below come from one sample, sequenced in a study of T cell repertoires in cytomegalovirus infection. Using its own MiXCR run on the reads, TCRdb lists one record per CDR3 protein. The sample holds approximately 910,000 distinct CDR3 sequences; approximately 33% are singletons and the top ten take roughly an eighth. No antigens are known for them. The material sequenced was cultured CD8+ T cells from PBMCs, taken from culture after CMV antigen stimulation. These receptors came from a human donor in good health (CMV status not recorded). Some clones in this sample may be carry-over from other donors' samples.

The chain employs TRBV7-9 and TRBJ1-2; TRBD1 matches 9 bases. The V segment lost 5 bases and the J segment 6 bases; nucleotides outside the gene matches: 7. This CDR3 comprises 14 residues. The V gene's germline CDR1 is SEHNR and CDR2 FQNEAQ (reference sequence). CDR3 sequence: CASSAAGQGNGYTF. For the CDR3, the DNA is TGTGCCAGCAGCGCCGCTGGACAGGGGAATGGCTACACCTTC.

The chain carries TRBV14 and TRBJ2-1; D uncertain. Trimming left V 0 bases short and J 0 bases short, with 15 bases between. The CDR3 is 18 amino acids. CDR1 SGHDN and CDR2 FVKESK come from the germline V gene. The CDR3 here is CASSQEVAAYFSYNEQFF. DNA of the CDR3: TGTGCCAGCAGCCAAGAGGTGGCAGCCTACTTCTCCTACAATGAGCAGTTCTTC. Drawing the rest from reference TRBV14 and TRBJ2-1, the complete variable domain is EAGVTQFPSHSVIEKGQTVTLRCDPISGHDNLYWYRRVMGKEIKFLLHFVKESKQDESGMPNNRFLAERTGGTYSTLKVQPAELEDSGVYFCASSQEVAAYFSYNEQFFGPGTRLTVL.

The chain employs TRBV12-5 and TRBJ2-1; unclear D gene. CDR3 length: 12 residues. Between the trimmed V and J ends, which lost 0 bases and 8 bases, there was a span of 5 bases. Germline V gives CDR1 LGHNT, CDR2 FRNRAP. The chain's CDR3 is CASGLVPYEQFF. In DNA form, the CDR3 reads TGTGCTAGTGGTTTGGTACCCTATGAGCAGTTCTTC.

V is TRBV27 and J is TRBJ2-7; no reliable D call. Germline V lookup: CDR1 MNHEY, CDR2 SMNVEV (reference sequence). V lost 5 bases, J lost 1 base, and 9 bases lay in between. CDR3 length: 13 residues. The CDR3 DNA reads TGTGCCAGCAGTCCCGACTGGTCCTACGAGCAGTACGTC. Protein sequence: CASSPDWSYEQYV.

The chain carries TRBV5-1 and TRBJ2-1; no definite D call. Trimming took 4 bases from V and 0 from J, leaving 8 bases between them. In germline, CDR1 is SGHRS, CDR2 YFSETQ. The CDR3 runs to 14 residues. The CDR3 here is CASSVRASYNEQFF. CDR3 in DNA: TGCGCCAGCAGCGTCCGGGCCTCCTACAATGAGCAGTTCTTC.

V is TRBV6-1 and J is TRBJ2-7; D remains unclear. Trimming took off 2 bases at V and 0 bases at J, with 17 bases between the two ends. This CDR3 region has 17 residues. The germline V gene encodes CDR1 MNHNS and CDR2 SASEGT. The CDR3: CASSESQLLRSSYEQYV. DNA of the CDR3: TGTGCCAGCAGTGAATCACAGCTGCTCCGGAGCTCCTACGAGCAGTACGTC.

This clonotype appeared a few times. This chain uses TRBV12-3 or TRBV12-4 with TRBJ1-6; D unclear. The CDR3 covers 14 residues. The V and J ends lost 3 bases and 6 bases respectively, with 9 bases between them. CDR3 nucleotide sequence: TGTGCCAGCAGTTTCACGGAATTTAATTCACCCCTCCACTTT. Translated, it gives CASSFTEFNSPLHF.

The chain links TRBV12-3 or TRBV12-4 to TRBJ2-1; D unclear. The CDR3 extends over 14 amino acids. V was shortened by 5 bases and J by 0 bases, with 8 bases between the two germline ends. CDR3 in amino acids: CASSSPYSYNEQFF. The DNA of the CDR3 is TGTGCCAGCAGTAGCCCCTACTCCTACAATGAGCAGTTCTTC.

This clonotype appeared a few times. The chain links TRBV15 to TRBJ1-5; D is ambiguous. Looked up from germline, CDR1 is LNHNV and CDR2 is YYDKDF (reference sequence). This CDR3 is built from 15 residues. V gave up 1 base and J gave up 5 bases, with 12 bases separating them. CDR3 in DNA: TGTGCCACCAGCAGAGGGACGAGGGTTGATCAGCCCCAGCATTTT. It translates to CATSRGTRVDQPQHF.

The chain has TRBV27 and TRBJ2-5; unclear D gene. Trimming stripped 5 bases from V and 0 bases from J, with 13 bases between. The CDR3 is 15 amino acids. Germline V gene sequence: CDR1 MNHEY, CDR2 SMNVEV (reference sequence). The CDR3 reads CASSPWAPHQETQYF. CDR3 nucleotides: TGTGCCAGCAGTCCCTGGGCCCCGCACCAAGAGACCCAGTACTTC.

This clonotype was seen a few times. Here the CDR3 reads CASSHLRTPTAPRGSYGYTF. CDR3 nucleotide sequence: TGTGCCAGCAGCCACCTAAGGACTCCGACAGCTCCAAGGGGATCGTATGGCTACACCTTC. The J gene is TRBJ1-2, the V gene TRBV14, with a possible D match to TRBD1 (5 bases). CDR1 is SGHDN and CDR2 is FVKESK in the germline V gene. V lost 3 bases and J 5 bases, leaving 31 bases between the germline ends. The CDR3 is made up of 20 amino acids.

The CDR3 spells CASSTSDRDDQPQHF. CDR3 DNA: TGTGCCAGTAGTACCTCGGACAGGGATGATCAGCCCCAGCATTTT. The rearrangement uses TRBV19 and TRBJ1-5; 8 bases agree with TRBD1. Germline V gives CDR1 LNHDA, CDR2 SQIVND (reference sequence). The V and J ends lost 4 bases and 5 bases, in that order; junction bases with no gene match: 7. The CDR3 is made up of 15 amino acids.

The chain couples TRBV27 to TRBJ1-1, with D possibly matching TRBD1 (5 bases). Germline lookup yields CDR1 MNHEY and CDR2 SMNVEV (reference sequence). V lost 0 bases and J lost 2, with 10 bases in between. This CDR3 region has 15 residues. CDR3 bases: TGTGCCAGCAGTTTATCGAGACAGATAAACACTGAAGCTTTCTTT. Encoded protein: CASSLSRQINTEAFF.

The genes are TRBV28 and TRBJ1-5, with TRBD1 as a possible D gene (6 bases). CDR3 size: 14 residues. The germline V gene has CDR1 MDHEN and CDR2 SYDVKM. The V gene lost 10 bases and the J gene lost 1 base, with 14 bases spanning the gap. This CDR3 reads CATQDRMSNQPQHF. CDR3 DNA sequence: TGTGCCACCCAGGACAGAATGAGCAATCAGCCCCAGCATTTT.